This T cell receptor beta chain was retrieved from a study of vaccination effects on CD4 cells after COVID-19 (dated 2022 in TCRdb). In terms of the full investigation: In the ViraFEST assay, PBMC were stimulated with viral peptide pools, and antigen-specific CD4+ T cell clonotypes were then identified by expansion using TCR sequencing. Post-vaccine samples across the study were collected a median of 72 days after the second dose, with a range of 14 to 241. Some 1.9 million PBMC per well were cultured with 9 to 10 ug/ml peptides in IMDM containing roughly 5% human AB serum, around 10 IU/ml IL-2 and gentamicin. A total of 10 COVID-19 convalescent patients and a handful of SARS-CoV-2-naive healthy vaccine recipients were included in the full study. The study compared SARS-CoV-2 spike-specific CD4+ TCR repertoires before and after mRNA vaccination in COVID-19 convalescent patients and infection-naive vaccine recipients. Cultures from other donors in the study were sequenced using the Oncomine TCR Beta short-read assay on an Illumina iSeq 100. Study-level results and caveats: Among healthy vaccine recipients, nearly all vaccine-induced clones were SARS-CoV-2 mono-reactive, and just 1 of 255 was cross-reactive with common cold coronaviruses. The study was limited by a small number of convalescent patients and lacked early post-infection timepoints. Clones induced by infection and clones induced by vaccination both contracted markedly at late timepoints after vaccination, which fits with T cell responses waning over time.

The library was made by the immunoSEQ multiplex PCR assay. DNA from the cultured and isolated CD4+ T cells underwent TCR beta CDR3 sequencing. Concerning the study's data processing: Non-productive TCR sequences were discarded, and reads were trimmed to the CDR3 region, with only CDR3s of 7 or more amino acids retained. The MANAFEST web app was used to pick out antigen-specific clonotypes by comparing their expansion in peptide wells with that in reference cultures. To count as positive, a clone had to show expansion at FDR<0.05 compared with the reference and with all other wells, an odds ratio above 5, and a frequency above 0.1% in two replicate wells. Cross-reactive clonotypes were defined as significantly expanded in SARS-CoV-2 spike wells and in at least one common cold coronavirus spike condition. Levenshtein distance calculated with the stringdist R package was used to assess CDR3 similarity, and unrooted trees were constructed with ape in R 3.6.1. The table comes from immuneACCESS by way of TCRdb, which keeps in-frame sequences with V and J called. Part of the clones is missing from these tables; in studies checked, under half for an unresolved V gene and the rest for unknown reasons. D and trimming come from the DNA, and the V and J calls and clone size come from that table. This sample gives approximately 37,000 clones in total; approximately 70% of them show up just once. The ten largest clones represent 7.7% of the sample.

After less than eleven days of culture, CD4+ T cells were isolated with the EasySep CD4+ T cell isolation kit. Each participant received two doses of an mRNA SARS-CoV-2 vaccine, either BNT162b2 or mRNA-1273. None of the healthy vaccine recipients had a prior SARS-CoV-2 infection, which was confirmed by nucleocapsid antibody tests that came back negative both before and after vaccination. Half of the culture medium was replaced with fresh IL-2-containing medium on days 3 and 7. Unless otherwise noted, each peptide stimulation condition was cultured in triplicate wells. Using Ficoll-Paque Plus gradient centrifugation, PBMC were separated from whole blood and then either used fresh or cryopreserved at -140C. Genomic DNA was extracted from cultured CD4+ T cells with the QIAamp micro DNA kit. Details on this clone: The antigen this receptor binds is unknown. No much larger clonotype is one base removed from it; base qualities were not supplied.

CDR1 and CDR2 are drawn from the germline V gene (reference sequence): LGHDT, YNNKEL. The CDR3 starts with the cysteine, ends with the phenylalanine, and has 14 residues. The only DNA kept is the CDR3, 42 bases in frame from the first base. V is pared back by 0 bases and J by 5 bases, with 10 bases lying between the germline termini. The clonotype comes from a human donor who received a COVID-19 vaccine. The material sequenced was CD4+ T cells from PBMCs cultured without peptide, taken after COVID-19 vaccination. This chain joins TRBV3-1 (or the pseudogene TRBV3-2) to TRBJ2-5, and possibly TRBD2, on 5 matching bases. The CDR3 reads as follows: CASSQDRGFETQYF. The nucleotides are TGTGCCAGCAGCCAAGATCGAGGGTTTGAGACCCAGTACTTC.